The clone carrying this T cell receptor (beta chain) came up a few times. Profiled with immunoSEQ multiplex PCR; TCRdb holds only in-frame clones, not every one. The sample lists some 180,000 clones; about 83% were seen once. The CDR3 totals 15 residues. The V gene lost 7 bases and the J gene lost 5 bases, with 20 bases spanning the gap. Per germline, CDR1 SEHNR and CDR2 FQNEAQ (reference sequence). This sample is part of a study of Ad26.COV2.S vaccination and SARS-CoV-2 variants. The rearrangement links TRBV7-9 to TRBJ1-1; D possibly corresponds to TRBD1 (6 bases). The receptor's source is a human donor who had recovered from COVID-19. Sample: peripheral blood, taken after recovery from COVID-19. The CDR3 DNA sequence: TGTGCCAGCACCCTCCGGGGCCACAGGGAGACTGAAGCTTTCTTT. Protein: CASTLRGHRETEAFF.